The 20 T cell receptor beta chains presented below share a single source sample, sequenced in a study of T cell repertoires in cytomegalovirus infection. A single record per CDR3 protein comes from TCRdb applying MiXCR to the reads. The table lists about 180,000 distinct CDR3 sequences, 13% to 15% of them singletons. Sequencing input: PBMCs. The receptors stem from a human donor in good health (CMV status not recorded). Some clones in this sample may be carry-over from other donors' samples.

Here the CDR3 reads CATSREQGDHQPQHF. CDR3 bases: TGTGCCACCAGCAGAGAACAGGGAGACCATCAGCCCCAGCATTTT. This chain connects TRBV15 to TRBJ1-5; the D gene is possibly TRBD1 (6 bases). This CDR3 is 15 amino acids long. CDR1 is LNHNV, CDR2 YYDKDF, per germline (reference sequence). Trimming took 0 bases from V and 5 from J, leaving 11 bases between them.

CDR3 nucleotide sequence: TGTGCCAGCAGCCCGATAGCCTACGAGCAGTACTTC. This sequence encodes CASSPIAYEQYF. The chain is built from TRBV7-6 and TRBJ2-7; D unresolved. The CDR3 sequence is 12 residues long. Germline-derived CDR1 and CDR2 are SGHVS and FNYEAQ. V shed 5 bases and J shed 2 bases, with 7 bases lying between them.

This chain connects TRBV5-5 to TRBJ2-1; 8 bases match TRBD1. Trimming cost V 1 base and J 6 bases; bases outside gene matches: 6. The germline V gene encodes CDR1 SGHKS and CDR2 YYEKEE (reference sequence). CDR3 size: 15 residues. In DNA, the CDR3 is TGTGCCAGCAGCTTGTGGCAGGGGGCAATCAATGAGCAGTTCTTC. Amino acid sequence: CASSLWQGAINEQFF.

This clonotype was recorded at least ten times. This chain joins TRBV7-9 and TRBJ2-5, with 7 nucleotides matching TRBD2. J lost 5 bases, V lost 3 bases, and 3 bases had no gene match. There are 13 residues in the CDR3. Germline V gene sequence: CDR1 SEHNR, CDR2 FQNEAQ (reference sequence). This CDR3 reads CASSFGGEETQYF. In DNA, the CDR3 is TGTGCCAGCAGCTTTGGGGGGGAGGAGACCCAGTACTTC.

This clonotype came up a few times. The chain combines TRBV20-1 with TRBJ2-7; D remains ambiguous. CDR1 DFQATT and CDR2 SNEGSKA come from the germline V gene (reference sequence). The CDR3 is 14 residues long. Trimming cost V 0 bases and J 2 bases, with 11 bases left between them. In DNA form, the CDR3 reads TGCAGTGCTAGAGAGTTGGAAAGGACCTACGAGCAGTACTTC. Its protein product is CSARELERTYEQYF.

Remarks on this clonotype: A read error is likely, as this CDR3 ends without the conserved phenylalanine or tryptophan. V usage is TRBV28 and J usage is TRBJ2-1; 10 bases match TRBD2. V was clipped by 5 bases and J by 5 bases; unmatched bases: 12. Germline V lookup: CDR1 MDHEN, CDR2 SYDVKM. This CDR3 spans 17 amino acids. CDR3 amino acids: CASSPAQLAGPNNEQFL. CDR3 in DNA: TGTGCCAGCAGTCCGGCCCAACTAGCGGGGCCTAACAATGAGCAGTTCTTA.

This clonotype has a handful of counts. This chain links TRBV28 with TRBJ2-1; 9 nucleotides line up with TRBD2. Germline lookup yields CDR1 MDHEN and CDR2 SYDVKM. The CDR3 contains 18 residues. The J segment lost 8 bases and the V segment lost 6 bases, leaving 20 bases of the junction unmatched. The CDR3 DNA reads TGTGCCAGCAGCCTTATCGTAGCGGGAGATTATAGAGGCGATGAGCAGTTCTTC. It yields the protein CASSLIVAGDYRGDEQFF.

V and J are TRBV5-1 and TRBJ2-2; D not resolved. Germline CDR1 reads SGHRS; CDR2 reads YFSETQ. CDR3 length: 12 amino acids. Trimming shortened V by 4 bases and J by 5 bases, and 6 bases separated the two germline ends. The CDR3 coding sequence is TGCGCCAGCAGCGCTGTGACCGGGGAGCTGTTTTTT. It codes for CASSAVTGELFF.

This clonotype was detected ten times or more. The chain recombines TRBV2 with TRBJ2-2, with D possibly TRBD2 on 5 matching bases. Germline loops: CDR1 SNHLY, CDR2 FYNNEI. The CDR3 loop spans 15 amino acids. V lost 8 bases and J 0 bases, leaving 13 bases between the germline ends. This CDR3 reads CASVRGDTNTGELFF. As DNA, the CDR3 is TGTGCCAGCGTTCGGGGAGACACGAACACCGGGGAGCTGTTTTTT.

The sample holds many counts of this clonotype. This sequence joins TRBV29-1 and TRBJ2-5; D gene unclear. The CDR3 covers 13 residues. Germline CDR1 SQVTM, CDR2 ANQGSEA. The ends were cut back, 3 bases at V and 5 bases at J, with 13 bases in the middle. The CDR3 loop reads CSVDSAVPETQYF. DNA of the CDR3: TGCAGCGTTGACTCTGCGGTTCCTGAGACCCAGTACTTC. The full variable domain, completed using reference TRBV29-1 and TRBJ2-5, is SAVISQKPSRDICQRGTSLTIQCQVDSQVTMMFWYRQQPGQSLTLIATANQGSEATYESGFVIDKFPISRPNLTFSTLTVSNMSPEDSSIYLCSVDSAVPETQYFGPGTRLLVL.

The gene calls are TRBV5-1 and TRBJ1-1; 8 bases fit TRBD1. In germline, CDR1 is SGHRS, CDR2 YFSETQ. The V and J ends lost 4 bases and 1 base, in that order; junction bases with no gene match: 9. This CDR3 comprises 16 residues. The CDR3 loop is CASSRSVGQGNTEAFF. In nucleotides, the CDR3 is TGCGCCAGCAGCCGCTCCGTTGGACAGGGGAACACTGAAGCTTTCTTT.

This clonotype was picked up many times. The chain uses TRBV11-2 and TRBJ1-1, with TRBD1 matching 7 bases. The trim removed 2 bases at V and 9 bases at J, leaving 6 bases unmatched. There are 13 residues in the CDR3. Per the germline V gene, CDR1 is SGHAT and CDR2 is FQNNGV. The CDR3: CASSLRRDSQAFF. CDR3 coding DNA: TGTGCCAGCAGCTTAAGGAGGGACAGTCAAGCTTTCTTT. Variable domain in full (rest from reference TRBV11-2 and TRBJ1-1): EAGVAQSPRYKIIEKRQSVAFWCNPISGHATLYWYQQILGQGPKLLIQFQNNGVVDDSQLPKDRFSAERLKGVDSTLKIQPAKLEDSAVYLCASSLRRDSQAFFGQGTRLTVV.

There are a few counts of this clonotype. This rearrangement joins TRBV6-1 to TRBJ1-2; unclear D gene. Germline V CDR1 and CDR2: MNHNS, SASEGT. Trimming took 4 bases from V and 4 from J, leaving 7 bases between them. This CDR3 has 12 amino acids. CDR3 protein: CASSARVYGYTF. In nucleotides, the CDR3 is TGTGCCAGCAGTGCCCGGGTCTATGGCTACACCTTC.

This clonotype was seen repeatedly, ten times or more. The chain recombines TRBV7-2 with TRBJ2-3; D is undetermined. V dropped 7 bases and J dropped 9 bases, with 11 bases sitting between them. From germline, CDR1 is SGHTA and CDR2 FQGNSA. The CDR3 contains 11 residues. CDR3: CASTPLNTQYF. Here the CDR3 DNA reads TGTGCCAGCACCCCCCTAAACACGCAGTATTTT.

This clonotype was picked up a small number of times. This chain links TRBV28 with TRBJ2-4; D is unclear. CDR1 and CDR2 from the germline V gene are MDHEN and SYDVKM. Trimming cost V 2 bases and J 1 base, with 12 bases left between them. This CDR3 is 16 amino acids long. This CDR3 is CASSLAEPRAKNIQYF. The CDR3 nucleotides read TGTGCCAGCAGTTTAGCAGAACCGAGGGCCAAAAACATTCAGTACTTC. Supplemented by reference TRBV28 and TRBJ2-4, the full variable domain reads DVKVTQSSRYLVKRTGEKVFLECVQDMDHENMFWYRQDPGLGLRLIYFSYDVKMKEKGDIPEGYSVSREKKERFSLILESASTNQTSMYLCASSLAEPRAKNIQYFGAGTRLSVL.

This clonotype was seen ten or more times. The CDR3 region has the DNA TGTGCCAGTATCGGAACAGGGGTAGCGGCTACCGATGGCTACACCTTC. Translated: CASIGTGVAATDGYTF. The chain has TRBV19 and TRBJ1-2; 7 bases are shared with TRBD1. This CDR3 has 16 residues. The trim removed 7 bases at V and 6 bases at J, leaving 17 bases unmatched. Per the germline V gene, CDR1 is LNHDA and CDR2 is SQIVND (reference sequence).

This clonotype came up many times. This rearrangement joins TRBV7-2 to TRBJ2-5; no firm D call. Per germline, CDR1 SGHTA and CDR2 FQGNSA. V was pared by 5 bases and J by 5 bases, with 9 bases between. CDR3 size: 12 residues. The CDR3 nucleotides read TGTGCCAGCAGCCCCCGGGCGGAGACCCAGTACTTC. This translates into CASSPRAETQYF.

This rearrangement joins TRBV6-6 to TRBJ2-1; 11 nucleotides agree with TRBD2. This CDR3 is 15 amino acids long. Germline V gene data show CDR1 as MNHNY and CDR2 as SVGAGI (reference sequence). Trimming took 0 bases from V and 7 from J; bases not matched to a gene: 2. CDR3 bases: TGTGCCAGCAGTTACTCCCCTAGCGGGAGGAATGAGCAGTTCTTC. This encodes CASSYSPSGRNEQFF.

The CDR3 loop reads CASSRSGVTEQYF. The CDR3 nucleotides are TGTGCCAGCAGCCGTTCAGGGGTTACCGAGCAGTACTTC. V and J are TRBV14 and TRBJ2-7; TRBD1 might be the D (6 bases). Trimming removed 4 bases from V and 6 bases from J, with 13 bases in between. There are 13 residues in the CDR3. Germline V CDR1 and CDR2: SGHDN, FVKESK.

The sample holds a few counts of this clonotype. CDR3 sequence (DNA): TGTGCCAGCAGCTATGAAGGAAACTACGAGCAGTACTTC. Amino acids: CASSYEGNYEQYF. The rearrangement joins TRBV5-5 to TRBJ2-7, with D unclear. The CDR3 length is 13 residues. Germline V gene sequence: CDR1 SGHKS, CDR2 YYEKEE (reference sequence). V lost 3 bases to trimming and J lost 3 bases, with 10 bases between them.